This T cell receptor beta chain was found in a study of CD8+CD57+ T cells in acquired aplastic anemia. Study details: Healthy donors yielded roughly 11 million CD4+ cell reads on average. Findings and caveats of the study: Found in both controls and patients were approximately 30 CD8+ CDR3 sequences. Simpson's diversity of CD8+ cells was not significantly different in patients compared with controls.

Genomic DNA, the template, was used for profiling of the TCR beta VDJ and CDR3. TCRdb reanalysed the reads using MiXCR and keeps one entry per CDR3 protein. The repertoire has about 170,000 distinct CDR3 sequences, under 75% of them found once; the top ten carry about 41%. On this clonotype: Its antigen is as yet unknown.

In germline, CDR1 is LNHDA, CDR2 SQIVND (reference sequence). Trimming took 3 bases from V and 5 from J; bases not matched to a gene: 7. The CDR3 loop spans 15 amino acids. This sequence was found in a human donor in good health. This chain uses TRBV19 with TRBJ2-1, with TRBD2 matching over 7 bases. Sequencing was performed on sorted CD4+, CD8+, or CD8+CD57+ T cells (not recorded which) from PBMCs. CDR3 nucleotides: TGTGCCAGTAGTATCTTTGCGGGGGAAAACAATGAGCAGTTCTTC. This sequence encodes CASSIFAGENNEQFF. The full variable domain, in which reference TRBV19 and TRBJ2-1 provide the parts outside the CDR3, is DGGITQSPKYLFRKEGQNVTLSCEQNLNHDAMYWYRQDPGQGLRLIYYSQIVNDFQKGDIAEGYSVSREKKESFPLTVTSAQKNPTAFYLCASSIFAGENNEQFFGPGTRLTVL.